These 20 T cell receptor beta chains came from one sample sequenced in a study of regulatory T cells in long-lasting Graves disease. The TCR beta library used iRepertoire HTBI primers with Arm-PCR amplification of CDR3. TCRdb independently ran MiXCR on the multiplex PCR reads; one entry per CDR3 protein. The table includes some 240,000 distinct CDR3 sequences, around 20% detected once. Time point indicated: newly diagnosed GD, antithyroid drugs for less than 3 months. Researchers made the TCR library from RNA that was extracted from PBMCs. These data were also reused for a study on T cells in Graves' hyperthyroidism and ophthalmopathy.

Sequences were derived from peripheral blood mononuclear cells (PBMCs), sampled at new diagnosis, from a patient treated with antithyroid drugs. The receptors here all came from a woman aged 25 to 39 with Graves disease.

This clonotype was counted ten times or more. The V call is TRBV12-3 or TRBV12-4, the J call TRBJ2-3; 9 bases are a match to TRBD2. V trimming: 1 base; J trimming: 0 bases; junction bases outside the gene matches: 2. This CDR3 has 16 residues. DNA for the CDR3: TGTGCCAGCAGTTTAGGACTAGCGGTTAGCACAGATACGCAGTATTTT. This gives the protein CASSLGLAVSTDTQYF.

This clonotype was recorded many times. The CDR3: CASADRIIMAQHF. DNA for the CDR3: TGTGCCAGCGCCGACCGCATCATCATGGCCCAGCATTTT. The chain employs TRBV12-3 or TRBV12-4 and TRBJ1-5; no clear D. CDR3 length equals 13 residues. Trimming cost V 8 bases and J 11 bases, with 19 bases left between them.

This clonotype was detected many times. This CDR3 reads CASSLGTSGMAGQYF. The CDR3 coding sequence is TGTGCCAGCAGCCTCGGGACTAGCGGGATGGCGGGGCAGTATTTT. The chain has TRBV9 and TRBJ2-3, with 13 positions matching TRBD2. Germline V lookup: CDR1 SGDLS, CDR2 YYNGEE. Trimming cost V 4 bases and J 11 bases; bases outside gene matches: 10. This CDR3 is built from 15 residues.

Note on this clonotype: One base separates it from a far larger clone, so it is likely a read error. The chain couples TRBV7-9 to TRBJ1-1; no firm D call. V lost 2 bases, J lost 2 bases, and 9 bases lay in between. The germline V gene has CDR1 SEHNR and CDR2 FQNEAQ (reference sequence). This CDR3 contains 14 residues. CDR3 DNA: TGTGCCAGCAGCTTACTTCACCGAAACACTGAAGCTTTCTTT. Encoded protein: CASSLLHRNTEAFF.

This clonotype was detected many times. The gene calls are TRBV19 and TRBJ2-7, with 7 bases lining up with TRBD1. The CDR3 covers 14 residues. Germline loops: CDR1 LNHDA, CDR2 SQIVND (reference sequence). Losses at the gene ends were 7 bases for V and 2 bases for J; bases not matched to a gene: 8. The CDR3 sequence is CASIETGRPYEQYF. Written as DNA, the CDR3 is TGTGCCAGTATCGAGACAGGGAGACCCTACGAGCAGTACTTC.

The V gene is TRBV9, the J gene TRBJ2-7; TRBD2 matches at 12 bases. Germline V gene data show CDR1 as SGDLS and CDR2 as YYNGEE. The V segment lost 2 bases and the J segment 4 bases; nucleotides outside the gene matches: 1. CDR3 size: 14 residues. This CDR3 is CASSVGTSGYEQYF. The CDR3 DNA follows: TGTGCCAGCAGCGTGGGGACTAGCGGGTACGAGCAGTACTTC. The entire variable domain, with the rest obtained from reference TRBV9 and TRBJ2-7, is as follows: DSGVTQTPKHLITATGQRVTLRCSPRSGDLSVYWYQQSLDQGLQFLIQYYNGEERAKGNILERFSAQQFPDLHSELNLSSLELGDSALYFCASSVGTSGYEQYFGPGTRLTVT.

In this sample, this clonotype turned up many times. V is TRBV19 and J is TRBJ1-2; 8 bases fit TRBD1. This CDR3 has 15 residues. Germline CDR1 is LNHDA and CDR2 is SQIVND (reference sequence). J gave up 0 bases and V 1 base, and 1 base lay outside the gene matches. CDR3 residues: CASSIGQGTNYGYTF. Here the CDR3 DNA reads TGTGCCAGTAGTATAGGACAGGGGACTAACTATGGCTACACCTTC.

This clonotype was detected ten times or more. This chain uses TRBV12-3 or TRBV12-4 with TRBJ1-5; a possible D gene is TRBD1 (6 bases). Trimming removed 5 bases at V and 4 bases at J, with 15 bases between. This CDR3 has 15 residues. This chain's CDR3 is CASSPGESKNQPQHF. CDR3 bases: TGTGCCAGCAGTCCAGGGGAATCAAAGAATCAGCCCCAGCATTTT.

As concerns this clonotype: A much larger clone sits a single nucleotide away, making a read error possible. The chain recombines TRBV6-1 with TRBJ1-2; D unclear. The CDR3 loop spans 14 amino acids. V was pared by 3 bases and J by 4 bases, with 12 bases between. The germline V gene encodes CDR1 MNHNS and CDR2 SASEGT. The CDR3 region has the DNA TGTGCCAGCAGTGACTCTGGAGCTACCTATGGCTACACCTTC. Translated, it gives CASSDSGATYGYTF.

This clonotype was seen repeatedly, ten times or more. V usage is TRBV6-1 and J usage is TRBJ1-5, with TRBD1 identical over 7 bases. Germline V gives CDR1 MNHNS, CDR2 SASEGT. The CDR3 is 14 residues long. V shed 2 bases, J shed 6 bases, and the junction held 4 bases outside the gene matches. In DNA, the CDR3 is TGTGCCAGCAGTGAATGGGCAGGGGGTCAGCCCCAGCATTTT. Encoded protein: CASSEWAGGQPQHF.

Ten or more counts support this clonotype. This chain connects TRBV19 to TRBJ1-2; perhaps TRBD1 as D (6 bases). The CDR3 length is 16 residues. The ends were cut back, 7 bases at V and 6 bases at J, with 24 bases in the middle. Germline lookup yields CDR1 LNHDA and CDR2 SQIVND (reference sequence). CDR3 DNA: TGTGCCAGTAACCCCACTCCGAGGGGGAGTAGTGATGGCTACACCTTC. Its translation: CASNPTPRGSSDGYTF. Looking up the rest from reference TRBV19 and TRBJ1-2 gives the full variable domain: DGGITQSPKYLFRKEGQNVTLSCEQNLNHDAMYWYRQDPGQGLRLIYYSQIVNDFQKGDIAEGYSVSREKKESFPLTVTSAQKNPTAFYLCASNPTPRGSSDGYTFGSGTRLTVV.

This clonotype was recorded many times. V is TRBV30 and J is TRBJ2-2, with a weak D call TRBD1 (6 bases). The germline V gene encodes CDR1 GTSNPN and CDR2 SVGIG (reference sequence). The CDR3 length is 19 residues. Trimming took 2 bases from V and 0 from J, leaving 22 bases between them. The CDR3 DNA reads as TGTGCCTGGAGTTACATAATCCGACAGGCCAGATCGAACACCGGGGAGCTGTTTTTT. As protein: CAWSYIIRQARSNTGELFF.

The V call is TRBV2, the J call TRBJ1-4; weak D call: TRBD1 (5 bases). Germline V gene sequence: CDR1 SNHLY, CDR2 FYNNEI. The CDR3 loop spans 13 amino acids. Trimming removed 7 bases from V and 5 bases from J, with 11 bases in between. The CDR3, as DNA: TGTGCCAGCATACGGGACGGAAATGAAAAACTGTTTTTT. It specifies CASIRDGNEKLFF.

This chain uses TRBV6-4 with TRBJ2-3; 12 bases agree with TRBD2. The V gene end was trimmed by 5 bases and the J gene end by 5 bases; junction bases not matched to a gene: 8. Germline V gene sequence: CDR1 MRHNA, CDR2 SNTAGT. This CDR3 contains 16 residues. The CDR3 sequence is CASSPRLAGDQDTQYF. CDR3 nucleotides: TGTGCCAGCAGTCCCCGACTAGCGGGGGACCAAGATACGCAGTATTTT.

The chain employs TRBV6-2 or TRBV6-3 and TRBJ2-5; D assignment may be TRBD1 or TRBD2 (5 bases each). Germline V lookup: CDR1 MNHEY, CDR2 SVGEGT. The CDR3 extends over 16 amino acids. V lost 2 bases and J 4 bases, leaving 17 bases between the germline ends. The CDR3 region is CASSYDPLGERETQYF. For the CDR3, the DNA is TGTGCCAGCAGTTACGACCCCCTAGGGGAGCGAGAGACCCAGTACTTC.

This clonotype was seen ten or more times. CDR3 in amino acids: CASNDGSGNTEAFF. CDR3 in DNA: TGTGCCAGCAACGACGGTAGTGGGAACACTGAAGCTTTCTTT. The rearrangement links TRBV11-3 to TRBJ1-1; D is uncertain. CDR1 SGHNT and CDR2 YENEEA come from the germline V gene. The CDR3 loop spans 14 amino acids. Trimming removed 7 bases at V and 1 base at J, with 13 bases between.

This clonotype was recorded at least ten times. The chain couples TRBV30 to TRBJ2-5; D remains ambiguous. Germline V gene lookup returns CDR1 GTSNPN and CDR2 SVGIG (reference sequence). The CDR3 has 11 residues. Trimming cost V 5 bases and J 2 bases, with 6 bases left between them. CDR3 coding DNA: TGTGCCTGGCAGTTGCAAGAGACCCAGTACTTC. The encoded protein is CAWQLQETQYF.

This clonotype occurred a few times. This CDR3 is CATSDRGGGTDTQYF. In DNA form, the CDR3 reads TGTGCCACCAGTGACCGCGGGGGGGGCACAGATACGCAGTATTTT. The chain joins TRBV24-1 to TRBJ2-3; 9 bases are a match to TRBD2. Germline V gene sequence: CDR1 KGHDR, CDR2 SFDVKD. This CDR3 is built from 15 residues. V lost 4 bases and J lost 1; bases outside the gene matches: 2.

This clonotype occurred a few times. The chain recombines TRBV4-1 with TRBJ2-5; 8 nucleotides align to TRBD2. There are 16 residues in the CDR3. Germline lookup yields CDR1 MGHRA and CDR2 YSYEKL. With 0 bases clipped from V and 4 bases from J, the junction kept 7 bases outside the gene matches. The CDR3 loop reads CASSQDPTGGLETQYF. The CDR3 region has the DNA TGCGCCAGCAGCCAAGATCCAACGGGGGGGCTAGAGACCCAGTACTTC.

About this clonotype: Lacking the conserved final phenylalanine or tryptophan, this CDR3 likely reflects a read error. This chain links TRBV12-3 or TRBV12-4 with TRBJ2-2, with TRBD2 matching over 7 bases. This CDR3 spans 15 amino acids. V trimming: 7 bases; J trimming: 6 bases; junction bases outside the gene matches: 11. CDR3 region: CASTRLAGEAGELFV. The CDR3 region has the DNA TGTGCCAGCACCAGACTAGCCGGGGAGGCCGGGGAGCTGTTTGTT.